One and the same sample provided the 22 T cell receptor beta chains below, sequenced in a study of beta chain features in type 1 diabetes. Study-wide points: Within each of all four CD4+ subsets, Type 1 diabetes patients had TCRB CDR3s that were moderately but significantly shorter.

No antigen has been assigned to these receptors. Sequenced material consisted of expressed TCRB transcripts (all of the isolated RNA was reverse transcribed). Produced via immunoSEQ multiplex PCR; TCRdb's table is partial and in-frame only. Of about 270,000 clones in the sample, 13% to 15% were seen once. What was sequenced was naive CD4+ T cells from blood. Receptors were obtained from a man aged 30-40 years with type 1 diabetes.

The chain is built from TRBV9 and TRBJ2-7, with a possible D match to TRBD1 (6 bases). This CDR3 comprises 17 residues. Germline CDR1 reads SGDLS; CDR2 reads YYNGEE. V was shortened by 2 bases and J by 4 bases, with 22 bases between the two germline ends. The DNA for the CDR3 is TGTGCCAGCAGCGTTTCTCAAGGCCGGGACATCCCATACGAGCAGTACTTC. Residues: CASSVSQGRDIPYEQYF.

A few counts support this clone. This chain connects TRBV18 to TRBJ1-1; no firm D call. Trimming took off 3 bases at V and 2 bases at J, with 16 bases between the two ends. Germline CDR1 reads KGHSH; CDR2 reads LQKENI. This CDR3 has 16 amino acids. CDR3 coding DNA: TGTGCCAGCTCACCTCAACGAAACAACCCCAACACTGAAGCTTTCTTT. Translating it yields CASSPQRNNPNTEAFF.

In this sample, this clone turned up a few times. The chain links TRBV4-2 to TRBJ1-1, with TRBD1 matching 8 bases. Per the germline V gene, CDR1 is LGHNA and CDR2 is YNFKEQ. V shed 2 bases, J shed 4 bases, and the junction held 3 bases outside the gene matches. This CDR3 spans 14 amino acids. The CDR3 sequence: CASSQPTGATEAFF. CDR3 sequence (DNA): TGTGCCAGCAGCCAACCGACAGGGGCCACTGAAGCTTTCTTT.

The table lists this clone with a few counts. This sequence joins TRBV6-1 and TRBJ2-2, with D possibly TRBD2 on 6 matching bases. Looked up from germline, CDR1 is MNHNS and CDR2 is SASEGT. The CDR3 is 15 residues long. Trimming removed 4 bases from V and 1 base from J, with 10 bases in between. CDR3 DNA sequence: TGTGCCAGCAGTGGGGAGGTCCTGAACACCGGGGAGCTGTTTTTT. Protein: CASSGEVLNTGELFF.

CDR3 amino acids: CAISESDRPNTGELFF. CDR3 nucleotides: TGTGCCATCAGTGAGTCGGACAGACCGAACACCGGGGAGCTGTTTTTT. The chain links TRBV10-3 to TRBJ2-2, with D possibly being TRBD1 (6 bases). CDR1 ENHRY and CDR2 SYGVKD come from the germline V gene. Trimming shortened V by 0 bases and J by 0 bases, and 8 bases separated the two germline ends. The CDR3 length is 16 residues.

The chain joins TRBV28 to TRBJ2-1; D not resolved. Trimming shortened V by 6 bases and J by 4 bases, and 7 bases separated the two germline ends. Germline V CDR1 and CDR2: MDHEN, SYDVKM. This CDR3 has 12 amino acids. The CDR3 DNA sequence: TGTGCCAGCAGCACTGCTTACAATGAGCAGTTCTTC. Its translation is CASSTAYNEQFF.

This sequence joins TRBV2 and TRBJ2-7, with 8 positions matching TRBD2. The CDR3 covers 13 residues. V was clipped by 1 base and J by 11 bases; unmatched bases: 7. Germline V lookup: CDR1 SNHLY, CDR2 FYNNEI. The CDR3 DNA reads as TGTGCCAGCAGTGAAGGCCGGGAGGGCCTGGAGTACTTC. It translates to CASSEGREGLEYF.

The chain links TRBV11-2 to TRBJ1-1; D remains ambiguous. In germline, CDR1 is SGHAT, CDR2 FQNNGV. The CDR3 covers 11 residues. V lost 7 bases and J lost 6, with 9 bases in between. The CDR3 loop is CASTRFSEAFF. DNA for the CDR3: TGTGCCAGCACCCGGTTTTCTGAAGCTTTCTTT.

This chain joins TRBV28 and TRBJ1-2; D is possibly TRBD1 (6 bases). The CDR3 totals 12 residues. The V gene's germline CDR1 is MDHEN and CDR2 SYDVKM. Trimming removed 5 bases at V and 8 bases at J, with 12 bases between. CDR3 sequence (DNA): TGTGCCAGCAGTCTCCGACAGGTCGGCTACACCTTC. It translates to CASSLRQVGYTF.

The gene calls are TRBV9 and TRBJ1-3; D is undetermined. V lost 4 bases, J lost 1 base, and 12 bases lay in between. The CDR3 has 15 residues. CDR1 and CDR2 (germline): SGDLS, YYNGEE. The CDR3 loop reads CASSSLRGSGNTIYF. CDR3 DNA: TGTGCCAGCAGCTCCCTCCGAGGGTCTGGAAACACCATATATTTT.

This clone was seen just once. This chain links TRBV25-1 with TRBJ2-1; 13 bases match TRBD2. The V and J ends lost 0 bases and 8 bases, in that order; junction bases with no gene match: 7. The CDR3 is 17 amino acids. Germline V gene sequence: CDR1 MGHDK, CDR2 SYGVNS. CDR3 in DNA: TGTGCCAGCAGTGAATATAGGGGGACTAGCGGGAACGATGAGCAGTTCTTC. It codes for CASSEYRGTSGNDEQFF.

In its sample, this clone was seen a few times. The chain has TRBV30 and TRBJ1-1; TRBD1 is a possible D gene (6 bases). Germline V gene lookup returns CDR1 GTSNPN and CDR2 SVGIG (reference sequence). V lost 4 bases to trimming and J lost 8 bases, with 17 bases between them. The CDR3 contains 13 residues. CDR3 region: CAWTKQGRREAFF. The CDR3 region has the DNA TGTGCCTGGACTAAACAGGGTCGGAGAGAAGCTTTCTTT.

J is TRBJ1-4 and V is TRBV15, with 9 bases matching TRBD1. The CDR3 length is 16 residues. V shed 0 bases and J 7 bases; nucleotides not matched to a gene: 6. CDR1 LNHNV and CDR2 YYDKDF come from the germline V gene (reference sequence). CDR3 nucleotide sequence: TGTGCCACCAGCAGAGATGGGGGACAGGGAAGTGAAAAACTGTTTTTT. As protein: CATSRDGGQGSEKLFF.

This clone has a single count. V usage is TRBV27 and J usage is TRBJ2-7; 8 nucleotides align to TRBD2. This CDR3 is 15 amino acids long. Germline CDR1 MNHEY, CDR2 SMNVEV (reference sequence). With V trimmed by 2 bases and J by 1 base, 4 bases remained unmatched. The CDR3 DNA sequence: TGTGCCAGCAGTTTAGATAGCGGGGAATCCTACGAGCAGTACTTC. Encoded protein: CASSLDSGESYEQYF.

Only a few counts were recorded for this clone. This chain links TRBV5-1 with TRBJ2-3, with D possibly matching TRBD1 (5 bases). CDR3 length: 13 residues. V shed 0 bases and J shed 9 bases, with 11 bases lying between them. Germline V CDR1 and CDR2: SGHRS, YFSETQ. The CDR3: CASSLDRHRTQYF. DNA for the CDR3: TGCGCCAGCAGCTTGGACAGGCATAGGACGCAGTATTTT.

The chain employs TRBV18 and TRBJ2-1, with D perhaps matching TRBD2 (6 bases). The V end lost 0 bases, the J end lost 2 bases, and 11 bases lay between the germline ends. Germline V CDR1 and CDR2: KGHSH, LQKENI. The CDR3 totals 16 residues. Here the CDR3 reads CASSPPGGRTYNEQFF. CDR3 coding DNA: TGTGCCAGCTCACCACCGGGGGGTAGGACCTACAATGAGCAGTTCTTC.

In this sample, this clone turned up a few times. This chain links TRBV28 with TRBJ2-3, with TRBD2 as a possible D gene (5 bases). This CDR3 comprises 14 residues. V lost 6 bases to trimming and J lost 2 bases, with 12 bases between them. Germline loops: CDR1 MDHEN, CDR2 SYDVKM. CDR3 residues: CASSPSGPTDTQYF. The CDR3 region has the DNA TGTGCCAGCAGCCCGAGCGGACCCACAGATACGCAGTATTTT.

The gene calls are TRBV5-4 and TRBJ2-7; no definite D call. CDR3 length: 14 amino acids. CDR1 is SGHNT, CDR2 YYREEE, per germline (reference sequence). V was pared by 4 bases and J by 2 bases, with 13 bases between. The CDR3 DNA is TGTGCCAGCAGCCAAGAGAGGCTAGCCTACGAGCAGTACTTC. It translates to CASSQERLAYEQYF. Supplemented by reference TRBV5-4 and TRBJ2-7, the full variable domain reads ETGVTQSPTHLIKTRGQQVTLRCSSQSGHNTVSWYQQALGQGPQFIFQYYREEENGRGNFPPRFSGLQFPNYSSELNVNALELDDSALYLCASSQERLAYEQYFGPGTRLTVT.

This clone was detected a few times. The V gene is TRBV14, the J gene TRBJ2-7; D is possibly TRBD2 (5 bases). Deletions cut 8 bases from V and 1 base from J, with 18 bases between. In germline, CDR1 is SGHDN, CDR2 FVKESK. The CDR3 sequence is 15 residues long. The CDR3 here is CASALLDGGSYEQYF. The CDR3 DNA reads TGTGCCAGCGCTCTCCTTGATGGCGGGTCCTACGAGCAGTACTTC.

The V and J genes are TRBV19 and TRBJ2-7; TRBD1 matches at 10 bases. Germline V CDR1 and CDR2: LNHDA, SQIVND (reference sequence). CDR3 length equals 16 residues. V dropped 4 bases and J dropped 1; count of bases not matched to a gene: 7. CDR3 DNA: TGTGCCAGTAGTAGTATCCGGGACAGGGGATCCTACGAGCAGTACTTC. Translated: CASSSIRDRGSYEQYF.

Only a few counts were recorded for this clone. The chain links TRBV29-1 to TRBJ2-5, with 8 bases matching TRBD2. CDR1 SQVTM and CDR2 ANQGSEA come from the germline V gene. Trimming cost V 4 bases and J 1 base; bases outside gene matches: 5. The CDR3 totals 14 residues. The DNA of the CDR3 is TGCAGCGTTGGAGTTAGCGGGGTCCAAGAGACCCAGTACTTC. Translation: CSVGVSGVQETQYF.

The J gene is TRBJ2-6, the V gene TRBV19; no reliable D call. The CDR3 covers 14 residues. CDR1 and CDR2 (germline): LNHDA, SQIVND (reference sequence). V dropped 6 bases and J dropped 0 bases, with 6 bases sitting between them. The CDR3 coding sequence is TGTGCCAGTAGCGACAACTCTGGGGCCAACGTCCTGACTTTC. Translating it yields CASSDNSGANVLTF.